Presented here are 11 T cell receptor beta chains from one specimen sequenced in a study of cytomegalovirus exposure and HLA in healthy donors. The PCR used 60 Vbeta and 13 Jbeta primers. Assay: immunoSEQ multiplex PCR; the TCRdb copy retains only in-frame clones and omits some. Of more than 85,000 clones in the sample, around 80% were seen once. Sequences were obtained from PBMCs. These receptors came from a female donor in good health and CMV-seropositive.

As to this clone: One end of the junction is discordant with germline, which a read error may explain. This rearrangement joins TRBV27 to TRBJ2-6, with a weak D call TRBD1 (6 bases). Germline values: CDR1 MNHEY, CDR2 SMNVEV (reference sequence). The CDR3 loop spans 14 amino acids. The CDR3 bases are TGTGCCAGCAGTCAGGGCTTGGGGGCCAACGGCCTGACTTTC. Translation gives CASSQGLGANGLTF. Full variable domain (remainder filled in from reference TRBV27 and TRBJ2-6): EAQVTQNPRYLITVTGKKLTVTCSQNMNHEYMSWYRQDPGLGLRQIYYSMNVEVTDKGDVPEGYKVSRKEKRNFPLILESPSPNQTSLYFCASSQGLGANGLTFGAGSRLTVL.

V is TRBV6-5 and J is TRBJ1-2, with TRBD1 matching 7 bases. Germline V gene data show CDR1 as MNHEY and CDR2 as SVGAGI. J lost 8 bases, V lost 7 bases, and 7 bases had no gene match. This CDR3 has 12 residues. As DNA, the CDR3 is TGTGCCAGCACCGAACAGGGGAGAGGCTACACCTTC. It codes for CASTEQGRGYTF.

The gene calls are TRBV7-6 and TRBJ2-3, with D tentatively TRBD1 (6 bases). Trimming removed 4 bases at V and 4 bases at J, with 15 bases between. Germline V gene data show CDR1 as SGHVS and CDR2 as FNYEAQ. The CDR3 loop spans 15 amino acids. CDR3 nucleotides: TGTGCCAGCAGCTCGTCCGGAGACAGGTCAGATACGCAGTATTTT. This codes for CASSSSGDRSDTQYF. The complete variable domain, with remaining parts taken from reference TRBV7-6 and TRBJ2-3, reads GAGVSQSPRYKVTKRGQDVALRCDPISGHVSLYWYRQALGQGPEFLTYFNYEAQQDKSGLPNDRFSAERPEGSISTLTIQRTEQRDSAMYRCASSSSGDRSDTQYFGPGTRLTVL.

The rearrangement uses TRBV5-4 and TRBJ2-1; D may be TRBD2 (6 bases). V was pared by 4 bases and J by 1 base, with 15 bases between. The CDR3 is 16 residues long. The germline CDR1 and CDR2 sequences are SGHNT and YYREEE (reference sequence). CDR3 protein: CASSLSGLPSYNEQFF. CDR3 DNA: TGTGCCAGCAGCCTATCGGGACTTCCTTCCTACAATGAGCAGTTCTTC.

The V gene is TRBV5-4, the J gene TRBJ1-3; the D gene is possibly TRBD1 (5 bases). The V and J ends lost 3 bases and 0 bases respectively, with 13 bases between them. Germline CDR1 and CDR2: SGHNT and YYREEE (reference sequence). The CDR3 runs 16 residues. The CDR3 nucleotides read TGTGCCAGCAGCTGGGGGGGGGTCAGCTCTGGAAACACCATATATTTT. It encodes CASSWGGVSSGNTIYF.

This chain joins TRBV13 and TRBJ2-1; no clear D gene. The CDR3 has 16 amino acids. V lost 1 base and J 0 bases, leaving 10 bases between the germline ends. Germline values: CDR1 PRHDT, CDR2 FYEKMQ (reference sequence). The CDR3 nucleotides are TGTGCCAGCAGCTTAGTTACCCTTAGCTCCTACAATGAGCAGTTCTTC. It codes for CASSLVTLSSYNEQFF.

The chain is built from TRBV27 and TRBJ1-1, with D possibly being TRBD1 (6 bases). Trimming stripped 3 bases from V and 2 bases from J, with 10 bases between. Germline CDR1 MNHEY, CDR2 SMNVEV (reference sequence). The CDR3 is 14 amino acids. CDR3 residues: CASSFWGHNTEAFF. Written as DNA, the CDR3 is TGTGCCAGCAGTTTTTGGGGACATAACACTGAAGCTTTCTTT.

The V and J genes are TRBV18 and TRBJ2-3, with TRBD2 matching 10 bases. The trim removed 0 bases at V and 5 bases at J, leaving 8 bases unmatched. This CDR3 spans 17 amino acids. The germline CDR1 and CDR2 sequences are KGHSH and LQKENI. In DNA, the CDR3 is TGTGCCAGCTCACCACCGAGACTAGCGGGCGTTAGAGATACGCAGTATTTT. Translation gives CASSPPRLAGVRDTQYF.

V is TRBV14 and J is TRBJ2-1, with TRBD2 matching 10 bases. This CDR3 has 15 amino acids. Germline V gives CDR1 SGHDN, CDR2 FVKESK. Unmatched junction bases numbered 11, after V lost 3 bases and J lost 12 bases. The CDR3 sequence is CASSHAGTSAFLQFF. The CDR3 region has the DNA TGTGCCAGCAGCCACGCCGGGACTAGCGCGTTCTTGCAGTTCTTC.

CDR3 region: CASSHMSGELFF. The DNA of the CDR3 is TGCGCCAGCAGTCACATGTCCGGGGAGCTGTTTTTT. The gene calls are TRBV5-1 and TRBJ2-2; D remains ambiguous. The length of the CDR3 is 12 residues. Germline values: CDR1 SGHRS, CDR2 YFSETQ. V was clipped by 5 bases and J by 6 bases, with 8 bases between them.

This clone was observed a few times. The chain links TRBV5-1 to TRBJ2-1; 14 nucleotides align to TRBD2. Germline CDR1 reads SGHRS; CDR2 reads YFSETQ. V dropped 3 bases and J dropped 7; count of bases not matched to a gene: 12. The CDR3 has 18 amino acids. The CDR3 region has the DNA TGCGCCAGCAGCTATTACCCGGGACTAGCGGGGGCCAAAAATGAGCAGTTCTTC. The encoded protein is CASSYYPGLAGAKNEQFF.